These 20 T cell receptor beta chains originate from one sample sequenced in a study of blood T cell repertoires in COVID-19. Sequencing used immunoSEQ multiplex PCR; TCRdb keeps in-frame clones, though not all of them. The sample consists of tens of thousands of clones, roughly 80% of them appearing once. Sequencing input: peripheral blood. All receptors come from an older woman with acute or convalescent COVID-19.

The rearrangement joins TRBV19 to TRBJ2-3; a possible D gene is TRBD2 (6 bases). CDR3 length: 15 amino acids. Deletions cut 5 bases from V and 0 bases from J, with 12 bases between. CDR1 and CDR2 (germline): LNHDA, SQIVND (reference sequence). CDR3 in amino acids: CASSRLGTSTDTQYF. The CDR3 nucleotides read TGTGCCAGTAGTCGGCTTGGGACTAGCACAGATACGCAGTATTTT. The variable domain in full, with the rest retrieved from reference TRBV19 and TRBJ2-3, is DGGITQSPKYLFRKEGQNVTLSCEQNLNHDAMYWYRQDPGQGLRLIYYSQIVNDFQKGDIAEGYSVSREKKESFPLTVTSAQKNPTAFYLCASSRLGTSTDTQYFGPGTRLTVL.

J is TRBJ1-6 and V is TRBV6-5, with 9 bases fitting TRBD1. Germline V lookup: CDR1 MNHEY, CDR2 SVGAGI. The CDR3 length is 12 residues. Trimming at V came to 11 bases and at J to 9 bases, leaving 5 bases not matched to a gene. The CDR3 sequence: CAAGQGLSPLHF. CDR3 DNA sequence: TGTGCCGCCGGACAGGGGCTTTCACCCCTCCACTTT.

This clone was found once. J is TRBJ2-1 and V is TRBV21-1; the table names TRBD1, a call not compared with the DNA. TRBV21-1 is listed as a pseudogene. The CDR3 contains 16 residues. In DNA form, the CDR3 reads TGTGCCAGCAGACTCCAGCTTGAAAGGGGTGGGAATGAGCAGTTCTTC. Translating gives CASRLQLERGGNEQFF.

The CDR3 protein is CASSLDSTNEKLFF. CDR3 bases: TGCGCCAGCAGCTTGGACTCAACTAATGAAAAACTGTTTTTT. V gene TRBV5-1 combines with J gene TRBJ1-4; no reliable D call. Germline V gene lookup returns CDR1 SGHRS and CDR2 YFSETQ. V was cut by 0 bases and J by 0 bases, with 3 bases left in between. This CDR3 contains 14 residues.

CDR3 coding DNA: TGTGCCAGTAGCCCAGGTGCGAACTACGAGCAGTACTTC. It is translated as CASSPGANYEQYF. The chain has TRBV19 and TRBJ2-7, with D unclear. This CDR3 has 13 amino acids. Germline loops: CDR1 LNHDA, CDR2 SQIVND (reference sequence). The V end lost 6 bases, the J end lost 3 bases, and 12 bases lay between the germline ends.

In its sample, this clone was seen a few times. This chain uses TRBV10-3 with TRBJ2-7, with 7 bases identical to TRBD2. This CDR3 has 14 amino acids. J lost 4 bases, V lost 5 bases, and 8 bases had no gene match. The germline V gene has CDR1 ENHRY and CDR2 SYGVKD. CDR3 in amino acids: CAISSRGGEYEQYF. Here the CDR3 DNA reads TGTGCCATCAGTTCCCGCGGGGGTGAATACGAGCAGTACTTC.

This clone has a single count. The chain uses TRBV27 and TRBJ2-7; D might be TRBD1 (6 bases). This CDR3 region has 13 residues. V gave up 4 bases and J gave up 5 bases, with 12 bases separating them. Germline V gene sequence: CDR1 MNHEY, CDR2 SMNVEV (reference sequence). CDR3: CASSSNRVHEQYF. DNA for the CDR3: TGTGCCAGCAGTTCTAACAGGGTACACGAGCAGTACTTC.

V usage is TRBV5-1 and J usage is TRBJ1-5, with D hard to call. The germline V and J ends were trimmed by 1 base and 6 bases, with 11 bases remaining between them. Looked up from germline, CDR1 is SGHRS and CDR2 is YFSETQ. CDR3 length: 14 residues. The CDR3 nucleotides are TGCGCCAGCAGCTTGACCGGGGTGGGTCAGCCCCAGCATTTT. Protein product: CASSLTGVGQPQHF.

The genes are TRBV4-1 and TRBJ2-1; D may be TRBD2 (6 bases). CDR1 and CDR2 (germline): MGHRA, YSYEKL. The CDR3 has 17 residues. Trimming took off 2 bases at V and 8 bases at J, with 22 bases between the two ends. This CDR3 is CASSQFWGREASDEQFF. The CDR3 nucleotides are TGCGCCAGCAGCCAATTTTGGGGCAGGGAGGCCTCCGATGAGCAGTTCTTC.

V usage is TRBV5-4 and J usage is TRBJ2-7, with 10 bases fitting TRBD1. This CDR3 has 15 amino acids. Germline V gene sequence: CDR1 SGHNT, CDR2 YYREEE (reference sequence). Trimming removed 7 bases from V and 2 bases from J; junction bases left unmatched: 9. The CDR3 DNA reads as TGTGCCAGCGGGACCCCGACAGGGGGCCCCTACGAGCAGTACTTC. Protein sequence: CASGTPTGGPYEQYF. The entire variable domain, with the rest obtained from reference TRBV5-4 and TRBJ2-7, is as follows: ETGVTQSPTHLIKTRGQQVTLRCSSQSGHNTVSWYQQALGQGPQFIFQYYREEENGRGNFPPRFSGLQFPNYSSELNVNALELDDSALYLCASGTPTGGPYEQYFGPGTRLTVT.

V usage is TRBV2 and J usage is TRBJ2-3; the D gene is possibly TRBD2 (6 bases). Per germline, CDR1 SNHLY and CDR2 FYNNEI. The CDR3 runs 14 residues. V was pared by 4 bases and J by 6 bases, with 14 bases between. The CDR3 is CASSGGLARDTQYF. DNA of the CDR3: TGTGCCAGCAGTGGGGGACTTGCCAGGGATACGCAGTATTTT.

The chain is built from TRBV6-5 and TRBJ1-2; D possibly corresponds to TRBD1 (5 bases). The CDR3 is 13 residues long. V lost 5 bases to trimming and J lost 2 bases, with 9 bases between them. CDR1 MNHEY and CDR2 SVGAGI come from the germline V gene. The CDR3 sequence: CASSPGGNYGYTF. The CDR3 DNA follows: TGTGCCAGCAGTCCCGGGGGAAACTATGGCTACACCTTC.

The gene calls are TRBV29-1 and TRBJ2-3; TRBD2 agrees at 10 bases. The ends lost 5 bases at V and 6 bases at J; junction bases unmatched: 5. This CDR3 region has 13 residues. Germline lookup yields CDR1 SQVTM and CDR2 ANQGSEA. DNA of the CDR3: TGCAGCGTTCGAGCGGGGGGGATGGATACGCAGTATTTT. Encoded protein: CSVRAGGMDTQYF.

The gene calls are TRBV5-4 and TRBJ1-6; maybe TRBD1 (5 bases). This CDR3 is 19 amino acids long. V lost 1 base and J 1 base, leaving 18 bases between the germline ends. In germline, CDR1 is SGHNT, CDR2 YYREEE (reference sequence). Written as DNA, the CDR3 is TGTGCCAGCAGCTTGTCGGACACGGCCCTATCTTCCTATAATTCACCCCTCCACTTT. Translated, it gives CASSLSDTALSSYNSPLHF.

CDR3 in amino acids: CASSQGGTGTETQYF. Written as DNA, the CDR3 is TGTGCCAGCAGCCAAGGCGGGACAGGGACGGAGACCCAGTACTTC. V and J are TRBV3-1 (or the pseudogene TRBV3-2) and TRBJ2-5; 9 bases map to TRBD1. V trimming: 1 base; J trimming: 5 bases; junction bases outside the gene matches: 5. CDR3 length: 15 residues. Looked up from germline, CDR1 is LGHDT and CDR2 is YNNKEL (reference sequence).

V and J are TRBV18 and TRBJ1-2; 10 bases are a match to TRBD1. This CDR3 has 17 residues. With V trimmed by 3 bases and J by 3 bases, 10 bases remained unmatched. Germline assignment: CDR1 KGHSH and CDR2 LQKENI. The CDR3 sequence is CASSPGTGVGVDYGYTF. Written as DNA, the CDR3 is TGTGCCAGCTCACCTGGGACAGGGGTTGGAGTGGACTATGGCTACACCTTC.

There are a few counts of this clone. This chain uses TRBV29-1 with TRBJ1-2; no reliable D call. Trimming pared 7 bases from V and 0 bases from J, leaving 18 bases between. CDR1 and CDR2 from the germline V gene are SQVTM and ANQGSEA. The CDR3 runs to 15 residues. CDR3 nucleotides: TGCAGCGCTACCTCGGGGTCCTCTGCTAACTATGGCTACACCTTC. Amino acid sequence: CSATSGSSANYGYTF.

The chain combines TRBV3-1 (or the pseudogene TRBV3-2) with TRBJ1-2, with D tentatively TRBD1 (6 bases). Trimming left V 1 base short and J 5 bases short, with 14 bases between. Germline V gives CDR1 LGHDT, CDR2 YNNKEL (reference sequence). The CDR3 is 15 residues long. The CDR3 DNA follows: TGTGCCAGCAGCCAAGGTTCTGGGGGCGCTTATGGCTACACCTTC. It translates to CASSQGSGGAYGYTF.

The V and J genes are TRBV5-4 and TRBJ1-5; D is uncertain. V gave up 1 base and J gave up 8 bases, with 22 bases separating them. CDR1 is SGHNT and CDR2 is YYREEE in the germline V gene (reference sequence). This CDR3 is built from 17 residues. CDR3 region: CASSLLSRPDLQEPQHF. The CDR3 DNA reads as TGTGCCAGCAGCTTGCTCTCGCGGCCGGACTTGCAAGAGCCCCAGCATTTT. Looking up the rest from reference TRBV5-4 and TRBJ1-5 gives the full variable domain: ETGVTQSPTHLIKTRGQQVTLRCSSQSGHNTVSWYQQALGQGPQFIFQYYREEENGRGNFPPRFSGLQFPNYSSELNVNALELDDSALYLCASSLLSRPDLQEPQHFGDGTRLSIL.

The chain joins TRBV5-6 to TRBJ2-5, with unresolved D. This CDR3 has 16 residues. Germline V gene data show CDR1 as SGHDT and CDR2 as YYEEEE. Trimming removed 0 bases at V and 1 base at J, with 13 bases between. This CDR3 is CASSLGPLSVQETQYF. The CDR3 DNA follows: TGTGCCAGCAGCTTGGGCCCCCTTTCAGTCCAAGAGACCCAGTACTTC. Using reference TRBV5-6 and TRBJ2-5 for the parts outside the CDR3, the full variable domain is DAGVTQSPTHLIKTRGQQVTLRCSPKSGHDTVSWYQQALGQGPQFIFQYYEEEERQRGNFPDRFSGHQFPNYSSELNVNALLLGDSALYLCASSLGPLSVQETQYFGPGTRLLVL.